Listed here are 29 T cell receptor beta chains from one sample, sequenced in a study of blood T cell repertoires in COVID-19. Clones were read by immunoSEQ multiplex PCR, and TCRdb kept only the in-frame ones, dropping some. The sample has 110,000 to 150,000 clones; 88% are singletons. Sequencing input: peripheral blood. These receptor sequences come from a woman in her forties or fifties with acute or convalescent COVID-19.

The chain has TRBV15 and TRBJ1-3; 7 nucleotides align to TRBD1. CDR3 length: 14 amino acids. CDR1 is LNHNV, CDR2 YYDKDF, per germline (reference sequence). After removal of 1 base from V and 6 bases from J, the junction contained 3 bases not matched to a gene. The CDR3 protein is CATSRGGQENTIYF. The CDR3 DNA reads TGTGCCACCAGCAGAGGAGGACAGGAAAACACCATATATTTT.

V is TRBV6-5 and J is TRBJ2-7; 8 bases match TRBD2. Germline V gene data show CDR1 as MNHEY and CDR2 as SVGAGI. Trimming at V came to 2 bases and at J to 5 bases, leaving 5 bases not matched to a gene. There are 14 residues in the CDR3. The CDR3 spells CASSYRSGSDEQYF. DNA for the CDR3: TGTGCCAGCAGTTACCGGAGCGGGAGTGACGAGCAGTACTTC.

The gene calls are TRBV19 and TRBJ2-1; no clear D. V gave up 2 bases and J gave up 3 bases, with 11 bases separating them. The germline V gene encodes CDR1 LNHDA and CDR2 SQIVND (reference sequence). The CDR3 totals 15 residues. The DNA of the CDR3 is TGTGCCAGTAGTATAACGCCAGGTGACTACAATGAGCAGTTCTTC. Translated: CASSITPGDYNEQFF.

The chain is built from TRBV3-1 (or the pseudogene TRBV3-2) and TRBJ2-7; TRBD1 matches at 7 bases. This CDR3 has 14 amino acids. Losses at the gene ends were 6 bases for V and 3 bases for J; bases not matched to a gene: 8. CDR1 and CDR2 from the germline V gene are LGHDT and YNNKEL (reference sequence). CDR3 sequence reads: CASSPIAGGYEQYF. The CDR3 DNA is TGTGCCAGCAGTCCCATTGCAGGGGGCTACGAGCAGTACTTC.

The chain uses TRBV28 and TRBJ1-6, with D maybe TRBD1 (5 bases). The CDR3 length is 15 residues. Germline CDR1 is MDHEN and CDR2 is SYDVKM. V was shortened by 4 bases and J by 10 bases, with 17 bases between the two germline ends. CDR3 residues: CASSSQVGGRSPLHF. The CDR3 DNA sequence: TGTGCCAGCAGTTCACAGGTCGGGGGTAGGTCACCCCTCCACTTT.

The chain uses TRBV7-9 and TRBJ2-1; weak D call: TRBD1 (5 bases). The CDR3 has 17 amino acids. The germline V and J ends were trimmed by 7 bases and 0 bases, with 19 bases remaining between them. Germline-derived CDR1 and CDR2 are SEHNR and FQNEAQ (reference sequence). The CDR3 bases are TGTGCCAGCACCCTTGAAGGGGTTCTGAGCTCCTACAATGAGCAGTTCTTC. This gives the protein CASTLEGVLSSYNEQFF.

The V and J genes are TRBV9 and TRBJ2-1, with 8 bases aligning to TRBD2. CDR3 length equals 14 residues. Germline assignment: CDR1 SGDLS and CDR2 YYNGEE. V dropped 5 bases and J dropped 7; count of bases not matched to a gene: 8. CDR3 nucleotides: TGTGCCAGCAGTCGGACTAGCCTCGGGAATGAGCAGTTCTTC. It is translated as CASSRTSLGNEQFF.

V is TRBV10-3 and J is TRBJ1-6; D is ambiguous. CDR1 and CDR2 from the germline V gene are ENHRY and SYGVKD. This CDR3 spans 16 amino acids. Trimming pared 0 bases from V and 7 bases from J, leaving 13 bases between. The CDR3, as DNA: TGTGCCATCAGTGAGTCGGAGGTGCTAAGGAATTCACCCCTCCACTTT. Residues: CAISESEVLRNSPLHF.

The chain employs TRBV10-1 and TRBJ1-1; 12 nucleotides line up with TRBD1. The V and J ends lost 4 bases and 5 bases, in that order; junction bases with no gene match: 11. The CDR3 is 17 residues long. The germline CDR1 and CDR2 sequences are WNHNN and SYGVQD (reference sequence). This CDR3 reads CASSVSGTGGRRTEAFF. The CDR3 DNA follows: TGCGCCAGCAGTGTCTCCGGGACAGGGGGCAGACGGACTGAAGCTTTCTTT.

The chain uses TRBV29-1 and TRBJ2-5; D is unresolved. The V end lost 3 bases, the J end lost 0 bases, and 5 bases lay between the germline ends. The CDR3 has 12 amino acids. Looked up from germline, CDR1 is SQVTM and CDR2 is ANQGSEA. Here the CDR3 reads CSVDQYQETQYF. CDR3 bases: TGCAGCGTTGATCAGTACCAAGAGACCCAGTACTTC.

The genes are TRBV6-5 and TRBJ1-2; 11 bases match TRBD1. Germline CDR1 and CDR2: MNHEY and SVGAGI. The CDR3 is made up of 15 amino acids. V was clipped by 8 bases and J by 8 bases; unmatched bases: 13. CDR3 sequence reads: CASLGTGGALWGYTF. The CDR3 DNA reads TGTGCCAGCCTCGGGACAGGGGGAGCCTTATGGGGCTACACCTTC.

The chain employs TRBV4-2 and TRBJ2-5; 12 nucleotides line up with TRBD2. This CDR3 has 16 residues. CDR1 and CDR2 (germline): LGHNA, YNFKEQ. The ends lost 0 bases at V and 5 bases at J; junction bases unmatched: 4. This CDR3 is CASSQDKTSGGETQYF. The CDR3 DNA reads as TGTGCCAGCAGCCAAGATAAAACTAGCGGGGGGGAGACCCAGTACTTC.

The rearrangement joins TRBV7-3 to TRBJ1-1; tentative D call: TRBD1 (6 bases). CDR3 length: 16 amino acids. V lost 1 base and J lost 5, with 17 bases in between. Germline V gene lookup returns CDR1 SGHTA and CDR2 FQGTGA. The CDR3 DNA is TGTGCCAGCAGCTTAAGTGGGGGCGTCGGAGTTACTGAAGCTTTCTTT. Its protein product is CASSLSGGVGVTEAFF.

The chain joins TRBV7-9 to TRBJ1-5; D uncertain. Germline CDR1 reads SEHNR; CDR2 reads FQNEAQ (reference sequence). V was cut by 1 base and J by 2 bases, with 9 bases left in between. The CDR3 has 15 amino acids. The DNA for the CDR3 is TGTGCCAGCAGCTTAGGGGAGTTAGGCAATCAGCCCCAGCATTTT. It codes for CASSLGELGNQPQHF.

The chain recombines TRBV14 with TRBJ1-6; D possibly corresponds to TRBD1 (5 bases). The CDR3 has 13 residues. V was shortened by 4 bases and J by 9 bases, with 10 bases between the two germline ends. Germline V gives CDR1 SGHDN, CDR2 FVKESK. CDR3 region: CASSLGGGSPLHF. The CDR3, as DNA: TGTGCCAGCAGCCTGGGGGGAGGTTCACCCCTCCACTTT.

The gene calls are TRBV7-2 and TRBJ1-2; TRBD1 matches at 7 bases. Germline CDR1 SGHTA, CDR2 FQGNSA. V shed 1 base and J 8 bases; nucleotides not matched to a gene: 10. There are 15 residues in the CDR3. DNA for the CDR3: TGTGCCAGCAGCTTAGGCGCCACAGGGGCAGGGGGCTACACCTTC. Its protein is CASSLGATGAGGYTF.

This chain connects TRBV5-1 to TRBJ1-5, with 11 bases identical to TRBD1. The CDR3 contains 17 residues. With V trimmed by 0 bases and J by 7 bases, 9 bases remained unmatched. Germline lookup yields CDR1 SGHRS and CDR2 YFSETQ. CDR3 protein: CASSLGPGGQGGQPQHF. The CDR3 DNA reads TGCGCCAGCAGCTTGGGCCCAGGGGGACAGGGGGGACAGCCCCAGCATTTT.

This rearrangement joins TRBV3-1 (or the pseudogene TRBV3-2) to TRBJ2-1; maybe TRBD1 (6 bases). Germline V lookup: CDR1 LGHDT, CDR2 YNNKEL (reference sequence). This CDR3 has 13 amino acids. Trimming shortened V by 1 base and J by 12 bases, and 13 bases separated the two germline ends. The CDR3 reads CASSQVDQGRQFF. In nucleotides, the CDR3 is TGTGCCAGCAGCCAAGTGGACCAGGGGAGGCAGTTCTTC.

This rearrangement joins TRBV5-1 to TRBJ2-2; TRBD2 is a possible D gene (6 bases). Germline CDR1 is SGHRS and CDR2 is YFSETQ. V was trimmed by 4 bases and J by 2 bases, leaving 15 bases between them. The CDR3 is 16 residues long. The CDR3 DNA reads TGCGCCAGCAGCCCCCCGATCGGGACTAACACCGGGGAGCTGTTTTTT. The encoded protein is CASSPPIGTNTGELFF. The entire variable domain, with the rest obtained from reference TRBV5-1 and TRBJ2-2, is as follows: KAGVTQTPRYLIKTRGQQVTLSCSPISGHRSVSWYQQTPGQGLQFLFEYFSETQRNKGNFPGRFSGRQFSNSRSEMNVSTLELGDSALYLCASSPPIGTNTGELFFGEGSRLTVL.

V is TRBV5-8 and J is TRBJ1-2, with 7 nucleotides matching TRBD1. CDR1 is SGHTS, CDR2 YDEGEE, per germline. CDR3 size: 13 residues. Unmatched junction bases numbered 5, after V lost 4 bases and J lost 5 bases. CDR3 residues: CASSRQGVYGYTF. The CDR3 DNA reads TGTGCCAGCAGCCGACAGGGTGTATATGGCTACACCTTC. Variable domain in full (rest from reference TRBV5-8 and TRBJ1-2): EAGVTQSPTHLIKTRGQQATLRCSPISGHTSVYWYQQALGLGLQFLLWYDEGEERNRGNFPPRFSGRQFPNYSSELNVNALELEDSALYLCASSRQGVYGYTFGSGTRLTVV.

This chain joins TRBV28 and TRBJ1-1, with a possible D match to TRBD1 (5 bases). CDR1 and CDR2 (germline): MDHEN, SYDVKM. Trimming cost V 6 bases and J 1 base, with 9 bases left between them. This CDR3 is 13 amino acids long. The CDR3 DNA reads as TGTGCCAGCAGCTCTGGACAGAACACTGAAGCTTTCTTT. It specifies CASSSGQNTEAFF.

The J gene is TRBJ1-3, the V gene TRBV2; 7 nucleotides agree with TRBD1. V was clipped by 5 bases and J by 2 bases; unmatched bases: 6. The germline V gene encodes CDR1 SNHLY and CDR2 FYNNEI. The CDR3 totals 15 residues. CDR3 in amino acids: CASSRTGVAGNTIYF. The CDR3 DNA is TGTGCCAGCAGTCGGACAGGCGTAGCTGGAAACACCATATATTTT.

This clone is a singleton in its sample. This chain connects TRBV29-1 to TRBJ2-7; 8 nucleotides match TRBD1. Germline CDR1 reads SQVTM; CDR2 reads ANQGSEA. The CDR3 is made up of 15 amino acids. Trimming at V came to 6 bases and at J to 0 bases, leaving 10 bases not matched to a gene. The CDR3 region is CSVFLWTGSSYEQYF. The CDR3 coding sequence is TGCAGCGTCTTCCTTTGGACAGGGAGCTCCTACGAGCAGTACTTC.

This chain connects TRBV3-1 (or the pseudogene TRBV3-2) to TRBJ1-2, with 7 bases matching TRBD1. This CDR3 has 16 residues. Germline-derived CDR1 and CDR2 are LGHDT and YNNKEL (reference sequence). The trim removed 5 bases at V and 4 bases at J, leaving 13 bases unmatched. The CDR3 sequence is CASSSTGQLSLYGYTF. Here the CDR3 DNA reads TGTGCCAGCAGCTCGACGGGACAGCTCTCCCTCTATGGCTACACCTTC.

This sequence joins TRBV27 and TRBJ1-3; 11 bases are a match to TRBD1. Germline lookup yields CDR1 MNHEY and CDR2 SMNVEV (reference sequence). This CDR3 has 16 residues. V gave up 5 bases and J gave up 4 bases; unmatched junction bases: 7. The CDR3 bases are TGTGCCAGCAGTAGGACAGGGGGCGCTTCGGGAAACACCATATATTTT. Its translation: CASSRTGGASGNTIYF.

This chain joins TRBV5-1 and TRBJ1-4; D is uncertain. The germline V gene has CDR1 SGHRS and CDR2 YFSETQ. This CDR3 spans 16 amino acids. Trimming removed 0 bases from V and 0 bases from J, with 9 bases in between. The CDR3 is CASSLVWQSTNEKLFF. CDR3 DNA sequence: TGCGCCAGCAGCTTGGTATGGCAGTCAACTAATGAAAAACTGTTTTTT.

J is TRBJ2-4 and V is TRBV4-2; maybe TRBD2 (5 bases). Germline V gene sequence: CDR1 LGHNA, CDR2 YNFKEQ. Trimming shortened V by 1 base and J by 5 bases, and 9 bases separated the two germline ends. This CDR3 spans 14 amino acids. The CDR3 loop reads CASSQGGLENIQYF. DNA of the CDR3: TGTGCCAGCAGCCAAGGCGGGTTGGAAAACATTCAGTACTTC.

The chain employs TRBV10-1 and TRBJ2-1; possible D gene TRBD1, 5 bases. The germline V gene has CDR1 WNHNN and CDR2 SYGVQD (reference sequence). V lost 2 bases and J lost 6, with 17 bases in between. The CDR3 totals 16 residues. CDR3 in amino acids: CASSEADSIKINEQFF. For the CDR3, the DNA is TGCGCCAGCAGTGAGGCCGACAGCATAAAAATCAATGAGCAGTTCTTC.

The V gene is TRBV5-1, the J gene TRBJ1-2, with D possibly matching TRBD1 (5 bases). CDR1 SGHRS and CDR2 YFSETQ come from the germline V gene. Trimming pared 4 bases from V and 8 bases from J, leaving 21 bases between. This CDR3 is built from 15 residues. CDR3 DNA: TGCGCCAGCAGCCCCGCGGGGGAAAGTATGTGGGGCTACACCTTC. Translation: CASSPAGESMWGYTF.